Listed below are T cell receptor beta chains from one sample, sequenced in a study of shared clonotypes between healthy human individuals. The table came from immunoSEQ multiplex PCR; TCRdb's copy has only in-frame clones and leaves some out. The sample gives about 2.5 million clones, approximately 90% of which show up once; 0.3% to 0.4% is in the top ten. Sequenced: naive CD4+ T cells from PBMCs. Receptors were obtained from a man aged 18 to 35 in good health. Some clones in this sample may be carry-over from other donors' samples. Both conserved end residues are part of each CDR3. Size is stated for part of the rows, as once, few or many counts, or as a class when the clone is expanded.

abundance: once
v_gene: TRBV7-6
j_gene: TRBJ2-6
CDR3aa: CASSSGVGGSGANVLTF

abundance: NA
v_gene: TRBV5-1
j_gene: TRBJ2-5
CDR3aa: CTSRFGLADQETQYF

abundance: NA
v_gene: TRBV7-9
j_gene: TRBJ2-2
CDR3aa: CASSPGTPRPTGELFF

abundance: NA
v_gene: TRBV27
j_gene: NA
CDR3aa: CASSSRTGGWYEQYF

abundance: NA
v_gene: TRBV6-1
j_gene: TRBJ1-1
CDR3aa: CASSIITGGAEAFF

abundance: NA
v_gene: TRBV19
j_gene: TRBJ1-2
CDR3aa: CASSSHPDRSGGYTF

abundance: NA
v_gene: TRBV7-2
j_gene: TRBJ1-6
CDR3aa: CASSLRRQGGSPLHF

abundance: NA
v_gene: TRBV28
j_gene: TRBJ1-5
CDR3aa: CASSPILRNQPQHF

abundance: NA
v_gene: TRBV7-9
j_gene: TRBJ1-1
CDR3aa: CASSLLQVNTEAFF

abundance: NA
v_gene: TRBV5-1
j_gene: TRBJ2-3
CDR3aa: CASSLVPGGKDTQYF

abundance: NA
v_gene: TRBV7-3
j_gene: TRBJ2-2
CDR3aa: CASSLGGTGELFF

abundance: NA
v_gene: TRBV11-1
j_gene: TRBJ2-1
CDR3aa: CASSLGAGSSYNEQFF

abundance: NA
v_gene: TRBV6-5
j_gene: TRBJ2-7
CDR3aa: CASSQTGVHEQYF

abundance: NA
v_gene: TRBV7-9
j_gene: TRBJ1-5
CDR3aa: CASSAGTRQGRGQPQHF

abundance: NA
v_gene: TRBV20-1
j_gene: TRBJ2-3
CDR3aa: CSAGASDTQYF

abundance: few
v_gene: TRBV18
j_gene: TRBJ1-3
CDR3aa: CASSRQTRNTIYF

abundance: NA
v_gene: TRBV5-6
j_gene: TRBJ1-1
CDR3aa: CASSNPDSGAFF

abundance: NA
v_gene: TRBV5-4
j_gene: TRBJ2-1
CDR3aa: CASSLGTGDRDEQFF

abundance: NA
v_gene: TRBV18
j_gene: TRBJ1-2
CDR3aa: CASSPSEGQEDGYTF

abundance: NA
v_gene: TRBV6-5
j_gene: TRBJ2-7
CDR3aa: CASSYPSADNYEQYF

abundance: NA
v_gene: TRBV18
j_gene: TRBJ1-1
CDR3aa: CASSPFPEAFF

abundance: NA
v_gene: TRBV6-1
j_gene: TRBJ1-3
CDR3aa: CASWASSGNTIYF

abundance: NA
v_gene: TRBV19
j_gene: TRBJ1-1
CDR3aa: CASSIDTVNTPKAFF

abundance: NA
v_gene: TRBV18
j_gene: TRBJ2-2
CDR3aa: CASSRGDRRSTGELFF

abundance: NA
v_gene: TRBV9
j_gene: TRBJ1-4
CDR3aa: CASSDGTNEKLFF

abundance: NA
v_gene: TRBV15
j_gene: TRBJ2-3
CDR3aa: CATSSLSTDTQYF

abundance: NA
v_gene: TRBV9
j_gene: TRBJ2-1
CDR3aa: CASSVVATLGPYNEQFF

abundance: once
v_gene: TRBV5-4
j_gene: TRBJ2-7
CDR3aa: CASSAHPYEQYF

abundance: NA
v_gene: TRBV7-9
j_gene: TRBJ2-7
CDR3aa: CASSWYRGLGEQYF

abundance: few
v_gene: TRBV27
j_gene: TRBJ1-5
CDR3aa: CASSFNSNQPQHF

abundance: NA
v_gene: TRBV5-6
j_gene: TRBJ2-7
CDR3aa: CASSPTGTSGYEQYF

abundance: NA
v_gene: TRBV2
j_gene: TRBJ1-4
CDR3aa: CARGTAGNEKLFF

abundance: NA
v_gene: TRBV28
j_gene: TRBJ2-7
CDR3aa: CASSILTSGTFYEQYF

abundance: NA
v_gene: TRBV27
j_gene: TRBJ2-5
CDR3aa: CASSLRAGGPRTQYF

abundance: once
v_gene: TRBV6-5
j_gene: TRBJ2-2
CDR3aa: CASRSLPNTGELFF

abundance: NA
v_gene: TRBV28
j_gene: TRBJ1-1
CDR3aa: CASNLGVYEAFF

abundance: once
v_gene: TRBV5-1
j_gene: TRBJ2-1
CDR3aa: CASSSDTSYNEQFF

abundance: NA
v_gene: TRBV28
j_gene: TRBJ2-5
CDR3aa: CASSPPGQGRETQYF

abundance: NA
v_gene: TRBV6-5
j_gene: TRBJ2-2
CDR3aa: CASSSTGVTGELFF

abundance: few
v_gene: TRBV14
j_gene: TRBJ1-2
CDR3aa: CASSQGQGWGYTF

abundance: NA
v_gene: TRBV28
j_gene: TRBJ1-2
CDR3aa: CASSLGQGRGYTF

abundance: NA
v_gene: TRBV7-6
j_gene: TRBJ1-2
CDR3aa: CASTPQKDSNYGYTF

abundance: NA
v_gene: TRBV5-1
j_gene: TRBJ1-3
CDR3aa: CASSLTGTQSSGNTIYF

abundance: NA
v_gene: TRBV5-8
j_gene: TRBJ1-3
CDR3aa: CASSYSLSGNTIYF

abundance: once
v_gene: TRBV30
j_gene: TRBJ2-2
CDR3aa: CAWHAGGFPNTGELFF

abundance: NA
v_gene: TRBV19
j_gene: TRBJ2-4
CDR3aa: CASSPGEVEDIQYF

abundance: NA
v_gene: TRBV2
j_gene: TRBJ1-5
CDR3aa: CASRKGVPDQPQHF

abundance: NA
v_gene: TRBV7-3
j_gene: TRBJ1-2
CDR3aa: CASSLNPQLYGYTF